This T cell receptor beta chain emerged from a study of blood T cell repertoires in COVID-19. The overall study: PBMCs, B-cell-depleted T cells, or T cells provided the cDNA or gDNA that made up the material.

The Seattle site enrolled patients during active infection and followed them longitudinally. CDR1 SGDLS and CDR2 YYNGEE come from the germline V gene. Trimming took off 0 bases at V and 8 bases at J, with 11 bases between the two ends. There are 13 residues in the CDR3. Per the original methods: By means of reference gene primer amplification, nucleated cell counts were estimated. The table came from immunoSEQ multiplex PCR; TCRdb's copy has only in-frame clones and leaves some out. V and J calls and clone size are copied from that table; D and trimming were computed from the DNA. The sample shows under 250,000 clones, roughly 88% of them seen only once.

Sequenced sample: peripheral blood. The clonotype was recovered from a woman of 80 years or more with COVID-19, enrolled during active disease. V and J are TRBV9 and TRBJ1-2, with D possibly being TRBD1 (5 bases). In DNA, the CDR3 is TGTGCCAGCAGCGTAGCGGAGGGGAAGGGCTACACCTTC. Translated: CASSVAEGKGYTF.